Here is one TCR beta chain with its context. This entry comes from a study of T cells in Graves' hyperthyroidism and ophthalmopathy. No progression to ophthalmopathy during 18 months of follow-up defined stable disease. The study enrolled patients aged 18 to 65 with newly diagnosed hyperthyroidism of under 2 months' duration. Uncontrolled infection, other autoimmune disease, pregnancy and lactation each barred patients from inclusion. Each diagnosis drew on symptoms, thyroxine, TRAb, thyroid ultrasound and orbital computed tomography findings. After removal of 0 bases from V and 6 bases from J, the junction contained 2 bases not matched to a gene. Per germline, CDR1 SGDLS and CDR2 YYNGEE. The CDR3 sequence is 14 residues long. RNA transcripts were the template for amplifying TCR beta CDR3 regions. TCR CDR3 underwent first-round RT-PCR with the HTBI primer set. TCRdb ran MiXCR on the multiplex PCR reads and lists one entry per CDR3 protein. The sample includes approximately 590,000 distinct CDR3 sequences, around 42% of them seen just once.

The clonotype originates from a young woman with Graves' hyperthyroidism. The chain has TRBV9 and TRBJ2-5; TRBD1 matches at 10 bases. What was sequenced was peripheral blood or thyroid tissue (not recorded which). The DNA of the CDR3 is TGTGCCAGCAGCGTAGAAGACAGGGGGCAGACCCAGTACTTC. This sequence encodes CASSVEDRGQTQYF.